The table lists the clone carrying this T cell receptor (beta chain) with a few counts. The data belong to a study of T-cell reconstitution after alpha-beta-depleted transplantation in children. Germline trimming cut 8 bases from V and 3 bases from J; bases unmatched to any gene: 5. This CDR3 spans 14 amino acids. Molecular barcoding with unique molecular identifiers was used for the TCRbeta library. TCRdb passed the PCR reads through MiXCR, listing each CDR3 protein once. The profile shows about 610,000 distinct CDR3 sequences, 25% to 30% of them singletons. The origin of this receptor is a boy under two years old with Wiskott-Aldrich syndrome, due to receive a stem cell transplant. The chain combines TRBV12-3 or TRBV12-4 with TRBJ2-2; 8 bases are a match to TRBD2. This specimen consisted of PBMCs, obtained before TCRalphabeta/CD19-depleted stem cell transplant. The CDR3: CASELAADTGELFF. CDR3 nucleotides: TGTGCCAGCGAACTAGCGGCGGACACCGGGGAGCTGTTTTTT.